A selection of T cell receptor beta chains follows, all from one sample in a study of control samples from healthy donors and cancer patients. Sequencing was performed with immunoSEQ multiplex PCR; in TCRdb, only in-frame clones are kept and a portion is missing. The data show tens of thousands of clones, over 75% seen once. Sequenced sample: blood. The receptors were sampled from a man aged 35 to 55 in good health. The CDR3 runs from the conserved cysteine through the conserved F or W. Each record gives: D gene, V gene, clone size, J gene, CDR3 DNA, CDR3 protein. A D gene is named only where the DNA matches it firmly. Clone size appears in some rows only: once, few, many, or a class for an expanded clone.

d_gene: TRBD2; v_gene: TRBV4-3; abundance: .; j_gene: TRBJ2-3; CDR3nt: TGCGCCAGCAGCCAAGAGGTGGTAGGCGGGGGGGCCTTGAGCACAGATACGCAGTATTTT; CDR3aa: CASSQEVVGGGALSTDTQYF
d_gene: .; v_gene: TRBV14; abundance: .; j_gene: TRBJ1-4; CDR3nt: TGTGCCAGCAGCCGACGTCCCGGGTCGTCGGAAAAACTGTTTTTT; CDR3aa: CASSRRPGSSEKLFF
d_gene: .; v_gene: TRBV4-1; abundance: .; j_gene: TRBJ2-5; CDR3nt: TGCGCCAGCAGCCAAGACGATTGGGCGGACCAAGAGACCCAGTACTTC; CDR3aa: CASSQDDWADQETQYF
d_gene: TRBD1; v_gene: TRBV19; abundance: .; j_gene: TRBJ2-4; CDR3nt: TGTGCCAGTAGTTCTTTCCGACAGGGAGATTTGGCCAAAAACATTCAGTACTTC; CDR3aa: CASSSFRQGDLAKNIQYF
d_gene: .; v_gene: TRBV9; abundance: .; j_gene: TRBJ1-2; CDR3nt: TGTGCCAGCAGCGCAGGGTCTGGGGGTGGCTACACCTTC; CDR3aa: CASSAGSGGGYTF
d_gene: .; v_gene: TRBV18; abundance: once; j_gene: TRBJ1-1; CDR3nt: TGTGCCAGCTCACCCTTTCCTTGGGGCGCGCACACTGAAGCTTTCTTT; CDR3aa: CASSPFPWGAHTEAFF
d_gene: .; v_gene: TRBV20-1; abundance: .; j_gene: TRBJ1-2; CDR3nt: TGCAGTGCTAGTGGGGGGAAGGTCGACTATGGCTACACCTTC; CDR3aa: CSASGGKVDYGYTF
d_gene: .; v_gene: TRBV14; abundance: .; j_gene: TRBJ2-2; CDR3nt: TGTGCCAGCAGCCAAGATGTCCAGCGGGCGGGCACCGGGGAGCTGTTTTTT; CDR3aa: CASSQDVQRAGTGELFF
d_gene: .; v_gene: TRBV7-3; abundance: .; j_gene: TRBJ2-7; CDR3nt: TGTGCCAGCAGCCAATACGGGGGCCTCTACGAGCAGTACTTC; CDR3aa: CASSQYGGLYEQYF
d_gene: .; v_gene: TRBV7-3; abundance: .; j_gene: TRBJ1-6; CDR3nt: TGTGCCAGCAGCGGTACGGACAGTTCACCCCTCCACTTT; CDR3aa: CASSGTDSSPLHF
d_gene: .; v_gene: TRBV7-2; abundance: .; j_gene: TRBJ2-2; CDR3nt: TGTGCCAGCAGCCGATGGACAGCCGGGGAGCTGTTTTTT; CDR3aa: CASSRWTAGELFF
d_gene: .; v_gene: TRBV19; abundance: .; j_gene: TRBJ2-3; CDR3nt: TGTGCCCCAACACTGGGCGGGGAAGTGACAGATACGCAGTATTTT; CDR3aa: CAPTLGGEVTDTQYF
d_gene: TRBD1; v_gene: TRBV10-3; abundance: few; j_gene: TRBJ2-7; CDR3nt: TGTGCCACCGGACAGGGGGGGGACGAGCAGTACTTC; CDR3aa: CATGQGGDEQYF
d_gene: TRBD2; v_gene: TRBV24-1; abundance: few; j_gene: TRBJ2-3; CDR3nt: TGTGCCACCAGTGATTTTACTAGCGGGAGGACAGATACGCAGTATTTT; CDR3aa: CATSDFTSGRTDTQYF
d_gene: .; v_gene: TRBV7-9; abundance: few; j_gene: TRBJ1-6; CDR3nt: TGTGCCAGCAGCCTGGGGACACCTTATAATTCACCCCTCCACTTT; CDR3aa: CASSLGTPYNSPLHF
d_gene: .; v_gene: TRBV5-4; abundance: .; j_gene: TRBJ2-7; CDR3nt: TGTGCCAGCAGCTTGGGTGGAGGGGGAGGGTACGAGCAGTACTTC; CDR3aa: CASSLGGGGGYEQYF
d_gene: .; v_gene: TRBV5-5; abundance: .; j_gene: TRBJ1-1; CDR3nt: TGTGCCAGCAGCCCGGACGCGGGGCTTAACACTGAAGCTTTCTTT; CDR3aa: CASSPDAGLNTEAFF
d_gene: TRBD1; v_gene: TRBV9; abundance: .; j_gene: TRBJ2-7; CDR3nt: TGTGCCAGCAGCGTAGACATAGGGGACAGGGCCTACGAGCAGTACTTC; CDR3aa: CASSVDIGDRAYEQYF
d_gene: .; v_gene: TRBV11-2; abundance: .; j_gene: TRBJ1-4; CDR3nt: TGTGCCAGCAGCCTAGGGGGAGAAAAACTGTTTTTT; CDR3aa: CASSLGGEKLFF
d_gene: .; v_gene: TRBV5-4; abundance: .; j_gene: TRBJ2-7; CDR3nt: TGTGCCAGCAGCCGGGACCAGAGAGCCAACTTCGAGCAGTACTTC; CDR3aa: CASSRDQRANFEQYF
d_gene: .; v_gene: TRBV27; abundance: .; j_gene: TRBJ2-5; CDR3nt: TGTGCCAGCAGTCTACTGGGAAAATCCCAAGAGACCCAGTACTTC; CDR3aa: CASSLLGKSQETQYF
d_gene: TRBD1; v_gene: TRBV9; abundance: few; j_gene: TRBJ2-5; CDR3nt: TGTGCCAGCAGCGGGGATGGAAGACAGGGAGAGACCCAGTACTTC; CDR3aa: CASSGDGRQGETQYF
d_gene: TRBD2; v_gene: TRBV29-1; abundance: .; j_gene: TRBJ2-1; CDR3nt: TGCAGCGTCCAACTAGCGGGGGCTTACAATGAGCAGTTCTTC; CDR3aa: CSVQLAGAYNEQFF
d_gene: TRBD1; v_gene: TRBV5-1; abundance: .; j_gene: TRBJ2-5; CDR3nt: TGCGCCACGGGGACAGGGGGCCCGTCGGGAGAGACCCAGTACTTC; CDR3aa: CATGTGGPSGETQYF
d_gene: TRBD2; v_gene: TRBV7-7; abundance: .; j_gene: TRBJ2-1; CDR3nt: TGTGCCAGCAGCTCGGCCCCGGGACTAGTGGGGGGAAAATACAATGAGCAGTTCTTC; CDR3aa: CASSSAPGLVGGKYNEQFF
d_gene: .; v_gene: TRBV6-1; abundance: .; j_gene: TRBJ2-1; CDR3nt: TGTGCCAGCAGTGAGACTCCGGGACATTACAATGAGCAGTTCTTC; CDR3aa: CASSETPGHYNEQFF
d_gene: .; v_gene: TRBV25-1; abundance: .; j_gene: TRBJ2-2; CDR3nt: TGTGCCAGCAGTGACGTTAGGACAATGAACACCGGGGAGCTGTTTTTT; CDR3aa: CASSDVRTMNTGELFF